What follows are 9 T cell receptor beta chains derived from one specimen sequenced in a study of blood T cell repertoires in COVID-19. Sequencing used immunoSEQ multiplex PCR; TCRdb keeps in-frame clones, though not all of them. The sample yields 55,000 or so clones, about 87% seen once. The sequenced sample was peripheral blood. These receptors came from a woman aged 55-70 years with COVID-19, enrolled during active disease.

The rearrangement links TRBV5-1 to TRBJ1-1, with D possibly matching TRBD1 (5 bases). The CDR3 sequence is 15 residues long. Per germline, CDR1 SGHRS and CDR2 YFSETQ. V was trimmed by 1 base and J by 0 bases, leaving 10 bases between them. The CDR3 DNA is TGCGCCAGCAGCTTGAGGGCAGGGATGAACACTGAAGCTTTCTTT. The encoded protein is CASSLRAGMNTEAFF.

The chain has TRBV27 and TRBJ2-6, with a tentative D call TRBD1 (6 bases). The CDR3 length is 16 residues. V shed 5 bases and J shed 4 bases, with 15 bases lying between them. The V gene's germline CDR1 is MNHEY and CDR2 SMNVEV (reference sequence). The CDR3 loop is CASSGGRGWGANVLTF. CDR3 nucleotides: TGTGCCAGCAGTGGGGGCAGGGGTTGGGGGGCCAACGTCCTGACTTTC.

This chain connects TRBV5-1 to TRBJ1-4, with a possible D match to TRBD1 (6 bases). Trimming took 2 bases from V and 4 from J, leaving 15 bases between them. Germline V gene sequence: CDR1 SGHRS, CDR2 YFSETQ. The CDR3 spans 16 residues. The CDR3 DNA is TGCGCCAGCAGCTTTGACAGGAATCGCGGTAATGAAAAACTGTTTTTT. It yields the protein CASSFDRNRGNEKLFF. The full variable domain, with the rest looked up from reference TRBV5-1 and TRBJ1-4, is KAGVTQTPRYLIKTRGQQVTLSCSPISGHRSVSWYQQTPGQGLQFLFEYFSETQRNKGNFPGRFSGRQFSNSRSEMNVSTLELGDSALYLCASSFDRNRGNEKLFFGSGTQLSVL.

The V and J genes are TRBV19 and TRBJ2-7; 9 bases are shared with TRBD2. CDR3 length equals 13 residues. Germline V lookup: CDR1 LNHDA, CDR2 SQIVND (reference sequence). V dropped 9 bases and J dropped 0; count of bases not matched to a gene: 3. This CDR3 reads CARGTSYSYEQYF. CDR3 sequence (DNA): TGTGCCAGAGGGACTAGCTACTCCTACGAGCAGTACTTC. The full variable domain, completed using reference TRBV19 and TRBJ2-7, is DGGITQSPKYLFRKEGQNVTLSCEQNLNHDAMYWYRQDPGQGLRLIYYSQIVNDFQKGDIAEGYSVSREKKESFPLTVTSAQKNPTAFYLCARGTSYSYEQYFGPGTRLTVT.

The chain carries TRBV19 and TRBJ1-2; D remains unclear. CDR1 is LNHDA, CDR2 SQIVND, per germline (reference sequence). This CDR3 is built from 14 residues. V lost 2 bases and J lost 8, with 15 bases in between. This CDR3 is CASSISPAAIGYTF. The CDR3 nucleotides read TGTGCCAGTAGTATATCCCCAGCAGCGATCGGCTACACCTTC.

The V gene is TRBV7-9, the J gene TRBJ1-2, with a possible D match to TRBD1 (6 bases). The V end lost 2 bases, the J end lost 4 bases, and 11 bases lay between the germline ends. The CDR3 loop spans 14 amino acids. Germline values: CDR1 SEHNR, CDR2 FQNEAQ (reference sequence). The CDR3 here is CASSLLRGPYGYTF. CDR3 DNA sequence: TGTGCCAGCAGCTTACTCAGGGGACCCTATGGCTACACCTTC.

The V and J genes are TRBV2 and TRBJ1-5, with 7 bases fitting TRBD1. V dropped 4 bases and J dropped 4; count of bases not matched to a gene: 4. CDR3 size: 14 residues. Germline V gene data show CDR1 as SNHLY and CDR2 as FYNNEI. Written as DNA, the CDR3 is TGTGCCAGCAGTGGGGACAGTCTTAATCAGCCCCAGCATTTT. This encodes CASSGDSLNQPQHF.

The chain employs TRBV3-1 (or the pseudogene TRBV3-2) and TRBJ2-3, with 13 nucleotides matching TRBD2. The CDR3 spans 17 residues. With 1 base clipped from V and 5 bases from J, the junction kept 6 bases outside the gene matches. Germline-derived CDR1 and CDR2 are LGHDT and YNNKEL (reference sequence). The chain's CDR3 is CASSQGLAGGFGDTQYF. For the CDR3, the DNA is TGTGCCAGCAGCCAAGGACTAGCGGGAGGATTCGGAGATACGCAGTATTTT.

This chain uses TRBV9 with TRBJ2-1; D uncertain. From germline, CDR1 is SGDLS and CDR2 YYNGEE. The V gene lost 0 bases and the J gene lost 5 bases, with 9 bases spanning the gap. This CDR3 has 14 amino acids. CDR3 nucleotide sequence: TGTGCCAGCAGCGTAGCAGGAACCCACAATGAGCAGTTCTTC. This sequence encodes CASSVAGTHNEQFF.